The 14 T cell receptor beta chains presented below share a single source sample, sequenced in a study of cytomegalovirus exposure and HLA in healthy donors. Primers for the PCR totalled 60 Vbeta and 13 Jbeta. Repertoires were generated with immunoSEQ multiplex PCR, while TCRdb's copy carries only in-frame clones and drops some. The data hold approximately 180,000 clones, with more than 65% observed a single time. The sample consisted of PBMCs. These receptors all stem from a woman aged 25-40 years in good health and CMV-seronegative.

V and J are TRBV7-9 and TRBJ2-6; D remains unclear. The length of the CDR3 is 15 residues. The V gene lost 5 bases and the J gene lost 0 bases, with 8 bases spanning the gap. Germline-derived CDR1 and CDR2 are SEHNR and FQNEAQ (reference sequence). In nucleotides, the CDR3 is TGTGCCAGCAGCGCCCACAACTCTGGGGCCAACGTCCTGACTTTC. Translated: CASSAHNSGANVLTF.

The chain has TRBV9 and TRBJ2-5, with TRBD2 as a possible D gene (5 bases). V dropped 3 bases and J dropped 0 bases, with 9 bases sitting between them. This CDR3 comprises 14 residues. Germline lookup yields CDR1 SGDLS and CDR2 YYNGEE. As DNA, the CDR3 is TGTGCCAGCAGCGGAGGGATTGACCAAGAGACCCAGTACTTC. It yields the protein CASSGGIDQETQYF. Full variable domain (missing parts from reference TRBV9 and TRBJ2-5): DSGVTQTPKHLITATGQRVTLRCSPRSGDLSVYWYQQSLDQGLQFLIQYYNGEERAKGNILERFSAQQFPDLHSELNLSSLELGDSALYFCASSGGIDQETQYFGPGTRLLVL.

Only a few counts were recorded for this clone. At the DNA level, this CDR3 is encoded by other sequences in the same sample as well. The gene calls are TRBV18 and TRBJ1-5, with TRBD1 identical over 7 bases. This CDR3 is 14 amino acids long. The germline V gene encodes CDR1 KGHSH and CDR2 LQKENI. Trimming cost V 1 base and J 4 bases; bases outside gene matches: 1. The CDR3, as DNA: TGTGCCAGCTCACCACGACAGGGTAATCAGCCCCAGCATTTT. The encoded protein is CASSPRQGNQPQHF. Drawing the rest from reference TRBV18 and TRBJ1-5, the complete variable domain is NAGVMQNPRHLVRRRGQEARLRCSPMKGHSHVYWYRQLPEEGLKFMVYLQKENIIDESGMPKERFSAEFPKEGPSILRIQQVVRGDSAAYFCASSPRQGNQPQHFGDGTRLSIL.

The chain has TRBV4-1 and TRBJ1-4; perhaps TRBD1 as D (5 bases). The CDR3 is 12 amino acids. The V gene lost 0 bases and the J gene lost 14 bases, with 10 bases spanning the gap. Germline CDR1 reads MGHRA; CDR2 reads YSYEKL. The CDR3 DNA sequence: TGCGCCAGCAGCCAAGAAGGGGTTTCTCTGTTTTTT. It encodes CASSQEGVSLFF.

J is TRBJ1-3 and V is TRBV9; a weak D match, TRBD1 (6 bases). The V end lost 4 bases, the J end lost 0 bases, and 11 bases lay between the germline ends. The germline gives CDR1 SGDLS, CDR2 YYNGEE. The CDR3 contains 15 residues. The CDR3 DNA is TGTGCCAGCAGCCAACAGGGTTACTCTGGAAACACCATATATTTT. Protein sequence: CASSQQGYSGNTIYF.

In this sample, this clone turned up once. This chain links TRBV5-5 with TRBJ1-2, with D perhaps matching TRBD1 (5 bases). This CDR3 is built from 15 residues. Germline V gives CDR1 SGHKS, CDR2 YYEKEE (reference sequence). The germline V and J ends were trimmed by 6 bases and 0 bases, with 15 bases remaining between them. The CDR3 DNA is TGTGCCAGCAACCAGGGTTTCGGAGCTAACTATGGCTACACCTTC. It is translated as CASNQGFGANYGYTF.

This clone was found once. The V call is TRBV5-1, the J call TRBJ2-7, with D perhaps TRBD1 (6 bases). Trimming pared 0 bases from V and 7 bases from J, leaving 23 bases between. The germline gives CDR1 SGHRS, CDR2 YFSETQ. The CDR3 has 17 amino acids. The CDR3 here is CASSLGWGTSATGEQYF. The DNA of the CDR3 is TGCGCCAGCAGCTTGGGATGGGGGACATCGGCGACTGGTGAGCAGTACTTC.

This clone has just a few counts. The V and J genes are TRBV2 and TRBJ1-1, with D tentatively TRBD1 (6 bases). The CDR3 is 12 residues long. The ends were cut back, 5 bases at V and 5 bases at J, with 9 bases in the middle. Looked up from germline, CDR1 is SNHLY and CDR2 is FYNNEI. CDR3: CASSYTGTEAFF. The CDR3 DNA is TGTGCCAGCAGTTATACAGGGACTGAAGCTTTCTTT. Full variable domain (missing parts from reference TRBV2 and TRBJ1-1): EPEVTQTPSHQVTQMGQEVILRCVPISNHLYFYWYRQILGQKVEFLVSFYNNEISEKSEIFDDQFSVERPDGSNFTLKIRSTKLEDSAMYFCASSYTGTEAFFGQGTRLTVV.

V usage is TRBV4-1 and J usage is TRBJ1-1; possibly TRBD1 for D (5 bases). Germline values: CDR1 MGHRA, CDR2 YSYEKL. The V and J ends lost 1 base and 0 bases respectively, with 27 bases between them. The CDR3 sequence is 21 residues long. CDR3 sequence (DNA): TGCGCCAGCAGCCAAGTTGGGAGGCTTCGGGACGGGCTCTATATGAACACTGAAGCTTTCTTT. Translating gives CASSQVGRLRDGLYMNTEAFF.

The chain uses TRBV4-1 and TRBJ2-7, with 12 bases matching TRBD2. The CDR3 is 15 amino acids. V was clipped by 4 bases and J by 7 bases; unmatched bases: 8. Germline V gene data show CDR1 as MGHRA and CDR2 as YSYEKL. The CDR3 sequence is CASSRGLAGLGEQYF. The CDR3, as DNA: TGCGCCAGCAGCCGCGGACTAGCGGGATTAGGGGAGCAGTACTTC.

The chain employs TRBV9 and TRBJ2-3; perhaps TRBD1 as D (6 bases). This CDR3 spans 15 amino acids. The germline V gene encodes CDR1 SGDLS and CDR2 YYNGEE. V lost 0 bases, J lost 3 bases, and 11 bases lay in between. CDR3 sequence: CASSVAGVYTDTQYF. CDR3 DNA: TGTGCCAGCAGCGTAGCAGGGGTCTATACAGATACGCAGTATTTT.

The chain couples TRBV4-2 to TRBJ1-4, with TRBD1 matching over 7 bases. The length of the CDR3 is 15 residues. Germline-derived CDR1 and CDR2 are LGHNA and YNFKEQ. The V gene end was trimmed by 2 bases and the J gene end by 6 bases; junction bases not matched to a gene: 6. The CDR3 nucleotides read TGTGCCAGCAGCCAACCACAAACAGGGGATGAAAAACTGTTTTTT. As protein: CASSQPQTGDEKLFF.

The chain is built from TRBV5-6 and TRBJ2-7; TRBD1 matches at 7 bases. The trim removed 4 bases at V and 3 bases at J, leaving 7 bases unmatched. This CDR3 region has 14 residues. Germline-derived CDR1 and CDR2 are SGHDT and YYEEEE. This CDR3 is CASSGGQIIYEQYF. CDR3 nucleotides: TGTGCCAGCAGCGGGGGACAGATAATCTACGAGCAGTACTTC.

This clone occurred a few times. The CDR3: CAWSRENTGELFF. The DNA of the CDR3 is TGTGCCTGGAGTCGGGAGAACACCGGGGAGCTGTTTTTT. The rearrangement joins TRBV30 to TRBJ2-2, with D maybe TRBD2 (5 bases). Germline V gene data show CDR1 as GTSNPN and CDR2 as SVGIG (reference sequence). The CDR3 has 13 amino acids. V shed 2 bases and J shed 1 base, with 5 bases lying between them.